This passage covers 19 T cell receptor beta chains from one sample sequenced in a study of memory CD4+ T cells and cytomegalovirus serostatus. TCRdb's copy holds only in-frame clones and misses some; the assay was immunoSEQ multiplex PCR. In the table there are over 50,000 clones, roughly 79% of which are singletons. The sort gate was single viable CD3+CD4+CD8-CD45RO+ cells for memory CD4+ T cells. Sequenced input: memory CD4+ T cells from blood. These receptor sequences come from an adult in good health and CMV-seronegative.

Only a few counts were recorded for this clone. CDR3 residues: CASKLAGQGFYEQYF. The CDR3 DNA sequence: TGCGCCAGCAAGCTTGCTGGACAGGGTTTCTACGAGCAGTACTTC. The chain employs TRBV5-1 and TRBJ2-7; 8 nucleotides agree with TRBD1. In germline, CDR1 is SGHRS, CDR2 YFSETQ. This CDR3 comprises 15 residues. V lost 6 bases and J lost 3; bases outside the gene matches: 11.

The rearrangement links TRBV10-3 to TRBJ1-1; 10 nucleotides agree with TRBD1. V dropped 4 bases and J dropped 5; count of bases not matched to a gene: 7. The CDR3 extends over 15 amino acids. In germline, CDR1 is ENHRY, CDR2 SYGVKD. In DNA form, the CDR3 reads TGTGCCATCAGTGCTGAGGACAGGGGGTTGACTGAAGCTTTCTTT. This encodes CAISAEDRGLTEAFF.

The V call is TRBV18, the J call TRBJ2-3; no clear D gene. The CDR3 loop spans 12 amino acids. V shed 6 bases and J shed 1 base, with 5 bases lying between them. Germline CDR1 KGHSH, CDR2 LQKENI. This chain's CDR3 is CASSPRTDTQYF. The CDR3 DNA follows: TGTGCCAGCTCCCCTCGCACAGATACGCAGTATTTT.

The gene calls are TRBV9 and TRBJ2-7, with 7 nucleotides matching TRBD1. V gave up 4 bases and J gave up 7 bases; unmatched junction bases: 11. The CDR3 length is 14 residues. CDR1 is SGDLS, CDR2 YYNGEE, per germline. The CDR3 loop is CASSRGAGGLEQYF. The CDR3 DNA is TGTGCCAGCAGCCGTGGGGCAGGGGGTCTGGAGCAGTACTTC.

The gene calls are TRBV11-2 and TRBJ1-3, with D tentatively TRBD1 (5 bases). Trimming left V 5 bases short and J 4 bases short, with 15 bases between. CDR1 is SGHAT, CDR2 FQNNGV, per germline. The CDR3 consists of 15 residues. The CDR3 DNA follows: TGTGCCAGCAGCCGACTCGGGGCGGCCGGAAACACCATATATTTT. It yields the protein CASSRLGAAGNTIYF. Combining the CDR3 with reference TRBV11-2 and TRBJ1-3 gives the whole variable domain EAGVAQSPRYKIIEKRQSVAFWCNPISGHATLYWYQQILGQGPKLLIQFQNNGVVDDSQLPKDRFSAERLKGVDSTLKIQPAKLEDSAVYLCASSRLGAAGNTIYFGEGSWLTVV.

The V and J genes are TRBV7-6 and TRBJ1-1; D is uncertain. Germline loops: CDR1 SGHVS, CDR2 FNYEAQ. CDR3 size: 15 residues. V lost 1 base, J lost 1 base, and 10 bases lay in between. For the CDR3, the DNA is TGTGCCAGCAGCTTAGGGCGAACTCAGAACACTGAAGCTTTCTTT. Residues: CASSLGRTQNTEAFF.

The chain combines TRBV19 with TRBJ1-2; 8 bases match TRBD1. The CDR3 is 15 residues long. Germline V gene sequence: CDR1 LNHDA, CDR2 SQIVND (reference sequence). After removal of 6 bases from V and 5 bases from J, the junction contained 11 bases not matched to a gene. The CDR3: CASRGLQQGAYGYTF. CDR3 sequence (DNA): TGTGCCAGTAGAGGGCTTCAGCAGGGGGCATATGGCTACACCTTC.

The V and J genes are TRBV4-1 and TRBJ2-4; D possibly corresponds to TRBD2 (5 bases). Germline V gene sequence: CDR1 MGHRA, CDR2 YSYEKL. Trimming took off 1 base at V and 2 bases at J, with 6 bases between the two ends. The CDR3 length is 14 residues. The CDR3 sequence is CASSQADSKNIQYF. The CDR3 DNA sequence: TGCGCCAGCAGCCAAGCGGACTCCAAAAACATTCAGTACTTC.

CDR3 amino acids: CASSLSISRANEKLFF. CDR3 DNA: TGTGCCAGCAGTTTATCAATCTCTCGGGCTAATGAAAAACTGTTTTTT. The chain uses TRBV28 and TRBJ1-4, with no clear D. The germline gives CDR1 MDHEN, CDR2 SYDVKM. The CDR3 has 16 residues. V lost 1 base to trimming and J lost 3 bases, with 12 bases between them.

This clone was seen a single time. The chain couples TRBV14 to TRBJ1-2; D is uncertain. CDR3 length: 13 residues. CDR1 and CDR2 from the germline V gene are SGHDN and FVKESK. Trimming left V 2 bases short and J 6 bases short, with 10 bases between. CDR3 residues: CASSQQGIDGYTF. In DNA form, the CDR3 reads TGTGCCAGCAGCCAACAAGGGATTGATGGCTACACCTTC.

This clone was found once. The V gene is TRBV28, the J gene TRBJ1-2; 9 bases align to TRBD1. This CDR3 is 15 amino acids long. Per germline, CDR1 MDHEN and CDR2 SYDVKM. J lost 4 bases, V lost 5 bases, and 8 bases had no gene match. This chain's CDR3 is CASSTSTGGGYGYTF. The DNA of the CDR3 is TGTGCCAGCAGTACCTCGACAGGGGGGGGCTATGGCTACACCTTC.

The rearrangement links TRBV7-2 to TRBJ2-2, with D uncertain. The V end lost 1 base, the J end lost 0 bases, and 9 bases lay between the germline ends. CDR1 and CDR2 (germline): SGHTA, FQGNSA. This CDR3 is built from 16 residues. Here the CDR3 reads CASSLELISNTGELFF. The CDR3 DNA follows: TGTGCCAGCAGCTTAGAGTTGATTTCGAACACCGGGGAGCTGTTTTTT.

The chain uses TRBV7-9 and TRBJ2-7; D is unresolved. The V gene lost 5 bases and the J gene lost 3 bases, with 5 bases spanning the gap. Looked up from germline, CDR1 is SEHNR and CDR2 is FQNEAQ (reference sequence). CDR3 length equals 11 residues. Here the CDR3 DNA reads TGTGCCAGCAGCCCCGGCTACGAGCAGTACTTC. This sequence encodes CASSPGYEQYF.

The chain joins TRBV27 to TRBJ2-6, with TRBD1 identical over 11 bases. CDR3 length: 17 residues. Germline loops: CDR1 MNHEY, CDR2 SMNVEV (reference sequence). Trimming removed 6 bases from V and 3 bases from J; junction bases left unmatched: 7. CDR3 residues: CASSLRTGGSGANVLTF. DNA of the CDR3: TGTGCCAGCAGCCTCCGGACAGGGGGCAGTGGGGCCAACGTCCTGACTTTC. Based on the CDR3 plus reference TRBV27 and TRBJ2-6, the full variable domain is EAQVTQNPRYLITVTGKKLTVTCSQNMNHEYMSWYRQDPGLGLRQIYYSMNVEVTDKGDVPEGYKVSRKEKRNFPLILESPSPNQTSLYFCASSLRTGGSGANVLTFGAGSRLTVL.

The genes are TRBV4-1 and TRBJ2-7; TRBD2 agrees at 7 bases. The CDR3 covers 14 residues. Per the germline V gene, CDR1 is MGHRA and CDR2 is YSYEKL. V lost 4 bases to trimming and J lost 0 bases; unmatched junction nucleotides: 3. CDR3 sequence reads: CASSLRDYSYEQYF. In nucleotides, the CDR3 is TGCGCCAGCAGCCTCCGGGACTACTCCTACGAGCAGTACTTC.

CDR3 region: CAIRGSGRNLEQYF. The CDR3 DNA reads TGTGCCATCCGAGGGAGCGGGAGAAATCTCGAGCAGTACTTC. This chain links TRBV10-3 with TRBJ2-7, with 8 bases fitting TRBD2. The V segment lost 8 bases and the J segment 6 bases; nucleotides outside the gene matches: 12. From germline, CDR1 is ENHRY and CDR2 SYGVKD. The CDR3 spans 14 residues.

The V call is TRBV19, the J call TRBJ1-1; D uncertain. The germline V gene encodes CDR1 LNHDA and CDR2 SQIVND (reference sequence). The V end lost 6 bases, the J end lost 7 bases, and 9 bases lay between the germline ends. The CDR3 extends over 11 amino acids. The CDR3 nucleotides are TGTGCCAGTAGGAGGGTGAGTGAAGCTTTCTTT. Its translation: CASRRVSEAFF.

The J gene is TRBJ2-1, the V gene TRBV6-5; 9 nucleotides align to TRBD2. CDR1 and CDR2 (germline): MNHEY, SVGAGI. V lost 4 bases and J lost 7; bases outside the gene matches: 8. The CDR3 length is 15 residues. The CDR3 DNA reads TGTGCCAGCAGTTCTACCGGGACTAGCTGGAATGAGCAGTTCTTC. Translation: CASSSTGTSWNEQFF.

This clone was recorded only once. V gene TRBV7-9 combines with J gene TRBJ1-1; weak D call: TRBD1 (5 bases). Germline V gene lookup returns CDR1 SEHNR and CDR2 FQNEAQ (reference sequence). Trimming left V 0 bases short and J 4 bases short, with 12 bases between. The CDR3 totals 15 residues. CDR3 residues: CASSLAAGTGTEAFF. CDR3 bases: TGTGCCAGCAGCTTAGCGGCGGGGACCGGCACTGAAGCTTTCTTT. Using reference TRBV7-9 and TRBJ1-1 for the parts outside the CDR3, the full variable domain is DTGVSQNPRHKITKRGQNVTFRCDPISEHNRLYWYRQTLGQGPEFLTYFQNEAQLEKSRLLSDRFSAERPKGSFSTLEIQRTEQGDSAMYLCASSLAAGTGTEAFFGQGTRLTVV.